Listed below are T cell receptor beta chains from one sample, sequenced in a study of OX40 agonist ivuxolimab in advanced cancers. TCRdb keeps only in-frame clones here, not all; method: immunoSEQ multiplex PCR. The sample includes about 95,000 clones, roughly 90% seen only once; the top ten take 2.6%. Here the sequenced sample was CD4+ or CD8+ T cells sorted from blood, taken in a trial of the OX40 agonist ivuxolimab. Receptors originate from an adult with an advanced solid tumor such as melanoma, head and neck, liver or kidney cancer. Each CDR3 is given with its conserved first and last residue.

v_call: TRBV6-6
cdr3_aa: CASSSPGQLMSEQYF

v_call: TRBV9
cdr3_aa: CASSVTGLPTDTQYF

v_call: TRBV5-1
cdr3_aa: CASSRSGPVNEQFF

v_call: TRBV10-3
cdr3_aa: CAISVLEGDEQFF

v_call: TRBV6-1
cdr3_aa: CASSEGGRAAGELFF

v_call: TRBV6-4
cdr3_aa: CASSDSAGGNSWWQYF

v_call: TRBV30
cdr3_aa: CAWSPGTSGRSDTQYF

v_call: TRBV5-1
cdr3_aa: CASSLSGRALTDTQYF

v_call: TRBV5-1
cdr3_aa: CASSLEGEGPSPLHF

v_call: TRBV5-1
cdr3_aa: CASSSSGDPSGNTIYF

v_call: TRBV4-1
cdr3_aa: CASSPEAKREAEQYF

v_call: TRBV30
cdr3_aa: CAWSQGRERVNEQFF

v_call: TRBV5-5
cdr3_aa: CASSLATESYNEQFF

v_call: TRBV5-1
cdr3_aa: CASSSPTGGDFGTEAFF

v_call: TRBV7-9
cdr3_aa: CASSPDLVQYF

v_call: TRBV4-3
cdr3_aa: CASSAKSGTPQHF

v_call: TRBV7-3
cdr3_aa: CASSLGPSHRETQYF

v_call: TRBV7-2
cdr3_aa: CASSLPWTADGYTF

v_call: TRBV19
cdr3_aa: CASSISVGQGGGYTF

v_call: TRBV12-5
cdr3_aa: CASGSGRYTF

v_call: TRBV15
cdr3_aa: CATSSGRTSYNEQFF

v_call: TRBV9
cdr3_aa: CASSVGLAGGDTQYF

v_call: TRBV28
cdr3_aa: CASSFNSLGASSYGYTF

v_call: TRBV28
cdr3_aa: CASNRLGTGSYNEQFF

v_call: TRBV27
cdr3_aa: CASRYSGGFEQYF

v_call: TRBV27
cdr3_aa: CASRLAGQETQYF

v_call: TRBV6-6
cdr3_aa: CASSSQGSYEQYF

v_call: TRBV5-1
cdr3_aa: CASSLGEAYEQYF

v_call: TRBV2
cdr3_aa: CASGGEAATQYF

v_call: TRBV5-8
cdr3_aa: CASTPGQGHYGYTF

v_call: TRBV5-1
cdr3_aa: CASRAETGVGYGYTF

v_call: TRBV5-1
cdr3_aa: CASSPSSGQGTDTQYF

v_call: TRBV7-2
cdr3_aa: CASSIQGPQETQYF

v_call: TRBV29-1
cdr3_aa: CSVTGLLNYGYTF

v_call: TRBV19
cdr3_aa: CASSIPWRGTGNTIYF

v_call: TRBV28
cdr3_aa: CASGTLAWDIQYF

v_call: TRBV19
cdr3_aa: CASSTGQGARGNQPQHF

v_call: TRBV2
cdr3_aa: CASSDSGTNTGELFF

v_call: TRBV18
cdr3_aa: CASSPPMGGGSYEQYF

v_call: TRBV28
cdr3_aa: CASRFTDREAFF

v_call: TRBV18
cdr3_aa: CASSGKDIQYF

v_call: TRBV5-1
cdr3_aa: CASSQGQGRVTYNEQFF

v_call: TRBV9
cdr3_aa: CASSVQGAPNEKLFF

v_call: TRBV11-3
cdr3_aa: CASSSSMWQYF